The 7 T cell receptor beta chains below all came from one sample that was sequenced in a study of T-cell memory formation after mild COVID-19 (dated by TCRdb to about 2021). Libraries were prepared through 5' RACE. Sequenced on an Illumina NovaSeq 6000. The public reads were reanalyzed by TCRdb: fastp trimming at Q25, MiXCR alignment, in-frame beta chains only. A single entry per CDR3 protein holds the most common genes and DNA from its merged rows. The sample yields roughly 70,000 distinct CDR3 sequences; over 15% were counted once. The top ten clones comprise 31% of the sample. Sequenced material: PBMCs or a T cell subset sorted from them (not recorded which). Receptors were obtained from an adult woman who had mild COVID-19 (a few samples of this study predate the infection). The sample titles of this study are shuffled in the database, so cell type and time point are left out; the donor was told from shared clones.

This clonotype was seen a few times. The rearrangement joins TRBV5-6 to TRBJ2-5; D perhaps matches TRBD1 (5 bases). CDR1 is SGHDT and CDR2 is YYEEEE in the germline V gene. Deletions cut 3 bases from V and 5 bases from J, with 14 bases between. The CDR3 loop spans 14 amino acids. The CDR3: CASSYGAAAETQYF. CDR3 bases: TGTGCCAGCAGCTATGGGGCGGCTGCGGAGACCCAGTACTTC.

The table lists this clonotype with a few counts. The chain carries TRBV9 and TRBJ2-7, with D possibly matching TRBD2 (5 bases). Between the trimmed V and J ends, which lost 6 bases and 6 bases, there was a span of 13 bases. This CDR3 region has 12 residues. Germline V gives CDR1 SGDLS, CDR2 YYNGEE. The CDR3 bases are TGTGCCAGCACCGGGATCGGATCCGAGCAGTACTTC. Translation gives CASTGIGSEQYF.

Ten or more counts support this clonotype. CDR3 in DNA: TGTGCCAGCAGCTCGGTCGTGCCACATGAGCAGTTCTTC. Translated: CASSSVVPHEQFF. The rearrangement uses TRBV7-9 and TRBJ2-1; no firm D call. V lost 4 bases to trimming and J lost 8 bases, with 12 bases between them. The CDR3 extends over 13 amino acids. Germline V CDR1 and CDR2: SEHNR, FQNEAQ (reference sequence).

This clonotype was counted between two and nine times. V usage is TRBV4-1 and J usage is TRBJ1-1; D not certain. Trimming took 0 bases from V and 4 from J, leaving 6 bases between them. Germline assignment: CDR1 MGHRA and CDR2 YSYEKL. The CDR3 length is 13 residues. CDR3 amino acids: CASSQEGGTEAFF. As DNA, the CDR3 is TGCGCCAGCAGCCAAGAAGGAGGCACTGAAGCTTTCTTT.

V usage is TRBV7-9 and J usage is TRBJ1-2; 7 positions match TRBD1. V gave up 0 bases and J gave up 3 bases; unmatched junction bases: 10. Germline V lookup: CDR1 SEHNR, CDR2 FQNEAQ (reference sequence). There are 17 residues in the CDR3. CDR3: CASSLAMFGQADYGYTF. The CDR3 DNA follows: TGTGCCAGCAGCTTAGCAATGTTTGGACAGGCTGACTATGGCTACACCTTC.

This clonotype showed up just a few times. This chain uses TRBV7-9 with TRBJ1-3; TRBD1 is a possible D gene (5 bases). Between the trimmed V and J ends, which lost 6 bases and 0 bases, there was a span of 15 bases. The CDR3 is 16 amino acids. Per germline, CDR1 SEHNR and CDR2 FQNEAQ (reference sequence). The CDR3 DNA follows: TGTGCCAGCAGATCCGGGACGGTGACCTCTGGAAACACCATATATTTT. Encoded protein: CASRSGTVTSGNTIYF.

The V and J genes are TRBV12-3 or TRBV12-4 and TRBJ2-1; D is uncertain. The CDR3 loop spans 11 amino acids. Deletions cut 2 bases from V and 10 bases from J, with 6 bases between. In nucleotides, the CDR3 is TGTGCCAGCAGTTTATCGAGAGAGCAGTTCTTC. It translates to CASSLSREQFF.